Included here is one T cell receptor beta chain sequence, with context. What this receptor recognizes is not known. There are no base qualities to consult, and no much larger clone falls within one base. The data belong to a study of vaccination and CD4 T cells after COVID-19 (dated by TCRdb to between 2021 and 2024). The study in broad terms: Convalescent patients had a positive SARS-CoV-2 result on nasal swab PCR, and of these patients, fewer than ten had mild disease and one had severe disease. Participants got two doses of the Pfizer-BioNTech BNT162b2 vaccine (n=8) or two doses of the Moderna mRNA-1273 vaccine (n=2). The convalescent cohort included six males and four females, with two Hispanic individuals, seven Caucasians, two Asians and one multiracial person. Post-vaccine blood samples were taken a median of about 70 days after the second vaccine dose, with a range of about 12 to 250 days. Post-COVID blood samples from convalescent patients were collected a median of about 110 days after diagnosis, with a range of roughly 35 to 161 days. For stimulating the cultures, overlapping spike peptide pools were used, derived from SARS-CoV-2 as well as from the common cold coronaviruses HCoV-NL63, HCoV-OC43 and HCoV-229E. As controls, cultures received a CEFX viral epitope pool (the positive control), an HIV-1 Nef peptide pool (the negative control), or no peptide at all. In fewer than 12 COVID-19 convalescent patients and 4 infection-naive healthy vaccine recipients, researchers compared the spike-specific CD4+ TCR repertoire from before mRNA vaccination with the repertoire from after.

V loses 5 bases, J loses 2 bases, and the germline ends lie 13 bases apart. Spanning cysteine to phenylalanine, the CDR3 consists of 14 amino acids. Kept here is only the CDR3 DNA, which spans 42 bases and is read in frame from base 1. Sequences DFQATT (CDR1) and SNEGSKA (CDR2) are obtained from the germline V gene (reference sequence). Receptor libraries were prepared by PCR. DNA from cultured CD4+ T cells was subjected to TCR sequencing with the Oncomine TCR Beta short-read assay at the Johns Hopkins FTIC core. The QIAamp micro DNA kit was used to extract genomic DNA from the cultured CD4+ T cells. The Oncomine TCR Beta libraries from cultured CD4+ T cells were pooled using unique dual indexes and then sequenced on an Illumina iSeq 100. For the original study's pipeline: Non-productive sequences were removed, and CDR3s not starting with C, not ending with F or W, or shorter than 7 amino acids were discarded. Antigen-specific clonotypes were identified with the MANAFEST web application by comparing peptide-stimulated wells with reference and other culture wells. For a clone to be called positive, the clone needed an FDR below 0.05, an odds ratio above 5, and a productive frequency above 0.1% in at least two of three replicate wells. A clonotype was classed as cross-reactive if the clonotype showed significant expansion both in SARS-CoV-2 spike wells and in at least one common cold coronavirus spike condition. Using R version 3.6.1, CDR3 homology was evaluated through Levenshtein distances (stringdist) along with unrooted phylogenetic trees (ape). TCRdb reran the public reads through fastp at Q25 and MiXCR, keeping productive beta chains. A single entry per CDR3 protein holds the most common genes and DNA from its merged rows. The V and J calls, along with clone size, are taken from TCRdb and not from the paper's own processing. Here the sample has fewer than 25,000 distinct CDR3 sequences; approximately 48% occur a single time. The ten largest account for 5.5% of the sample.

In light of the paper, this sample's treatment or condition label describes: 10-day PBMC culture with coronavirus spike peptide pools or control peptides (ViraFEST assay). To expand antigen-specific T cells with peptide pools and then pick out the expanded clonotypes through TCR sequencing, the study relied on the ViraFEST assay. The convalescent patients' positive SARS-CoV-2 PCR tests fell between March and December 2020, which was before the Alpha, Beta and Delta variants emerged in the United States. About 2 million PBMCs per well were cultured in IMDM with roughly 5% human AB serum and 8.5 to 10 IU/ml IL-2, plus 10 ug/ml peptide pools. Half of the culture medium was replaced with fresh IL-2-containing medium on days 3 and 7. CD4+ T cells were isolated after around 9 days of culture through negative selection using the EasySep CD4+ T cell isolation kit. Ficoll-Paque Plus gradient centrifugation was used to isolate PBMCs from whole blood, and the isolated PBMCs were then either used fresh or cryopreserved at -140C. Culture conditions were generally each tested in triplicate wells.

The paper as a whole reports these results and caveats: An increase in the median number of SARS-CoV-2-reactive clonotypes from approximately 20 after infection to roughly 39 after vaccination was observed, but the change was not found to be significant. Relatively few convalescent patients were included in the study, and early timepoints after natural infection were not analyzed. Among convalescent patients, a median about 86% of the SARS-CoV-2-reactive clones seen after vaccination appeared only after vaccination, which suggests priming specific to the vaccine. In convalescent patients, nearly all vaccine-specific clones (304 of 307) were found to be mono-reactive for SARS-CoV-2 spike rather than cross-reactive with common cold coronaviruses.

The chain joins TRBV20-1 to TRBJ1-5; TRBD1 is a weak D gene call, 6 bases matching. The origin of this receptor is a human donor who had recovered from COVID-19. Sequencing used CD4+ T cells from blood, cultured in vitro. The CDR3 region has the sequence CSAGVQGRNQPQHF. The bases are TGCAGTGCTGGGGTACAGGGCCGCAATCAGCCCCAGCATTTT.